This is a list of T cell receptor beta chains from one sample in a study of blood T cell repertoires in COVID-19. The assay was immunoSEQ multiplex PCR, and TCRdb's table has in-frame clones only and misses some. The data contain a few hundred thousand clones, around 84% of them singletons. The material sequenced was PBMCs or T cells enriched from blood (not recorded which). The source of these receptors is a man aged 35-49 years who had been exposed to COVID-19. Both conserved end residues are part of each CDR3. D genes are given only for firm matches. Only some rows state a clone size, as once, few, many or a class for expanded clones.

TRBV6-1	-	TRBJ2-1	-	CASSEAATRSYNEQFF	TGTGCCAGCAGTGAAGCGGCGACTCGCTCCTACAATGAGCAGTTCTTC
TRBV3-1/TRBV3-2	TRBD2	TRBJ2-1	-	CASSPGLAINEQFF	TGTGCCAGCAGCCCGGGACTAGCAATCAATGAGCAGTTCTTC
TRBV9	-	TRBJ2-5	-	CASSVRGSGETQYF	TGTGCCAGCAGCGTAAGGGGATCGGGTGAGACCCAGTACTTC
TRBV5-1	TRBD2	TRBJ2-1	once	CASSLGTSGSYNEQFF	TGCGCCAGCAGCTTGGGGACTAGCGGCTCGTACAATGAGCAGTTCTTC
TRBV28	-	TRBJ1-4	-	CASSAPRTANNEKLFF	TGTGCCAGCAGTGCCCCCCGGACAGCCAATAATGAAAAACTGTTTTTT
TRBV18	-	TRBJ1-1	-	CASSPSLRGTEAFF	TGTGCCAGCTCACCTAGTCTGCGGGGCACTGAAGCTTTCTTT
TRBV12-3/TRBV12-4	-	TRBJ1-5	-	CASSLDGVAPQHF	TGTGCCAGCAGTTTAGACGGGGTGGCGCCCCAGCATTTT
TRBV5-6	-	TRBJ1-5	-	CASSSVYSDRNSNQPQHF	TGTGCCAGCAGCTCGGTGTACTCGGACAGAAATAGCAATCAGCCCCAGCATTTT
TRBV24-1	TRBD1	TRBJ2-5	-	CATSGGGKTQYF	TGTGCCACTTCAGGGGGCGGGAAGACCCAGTACTTC
TRBV14	-	TRBJ2-4	-	CASSDTVAKNIQYF	TGTGCCAGCAGCGACACTGTAGCCAAAAACATTCAGTACTTC
TRBV10-2	TRBD1	TRBJ1-2	-	CASSVEQGAHRGYTF	TGCGCCAGCAGTGTCGAACAGGGGGCGCATCGAGGCTACACCTTC
TRBV30	TRBD2	TRBJ2-7	-	CAWSVGRDLGEQYF	TGTGCCTGGAGTGTGGGGAGGGACCTGGGCGAGCAGTACTTC
TRBV5-1	-	TRBJ2-2	-	CASSLDGGTGELFF	TGCGCCAGCAGCCTGGACGGTGGCACCGGGGAGCTGTTTTTT
TRBV7-8	-	TRBJ2-7	-	CASSFLTRGLNYEQYF	TGTGCCAGCAGCTTTCTCACTCGGGGACTGAACTACGAGCAGTACTTC
TRBV5-1	-	TRBJ1-2	-	CASSLDSIGYTF	TGCGCCAGCAGCCTGGACAGTATCGGCTACACCTTC
TRBV2	-	TRBJ1-2	-	CASSVAGRDYGYTF	TGTGCCAGCAGTGTGGCAGGGAGGGACTATGGCTACACCTTC
TRBV18	-	TRBJ2-7	-	CASSPGGSPSYEQYF	TGTGCCAGCTCACCCGGGGGTAGCCCATCCTACGAGCAGTACTTC
TRBV5-1	-	TRBJ2-3	once	CASSLTTGTQYF	TGCGCCAGCAGCTTGACTACGGGTACGCAGTATTTT
TRBV5-1	TRBD1	TRBJ2-1	-	CASKPTGGASNEQFF	TGCGCCAGCAAACCTACAGGGGGCGCATCCAATGAGCAGTTCTTC
TRBV2	TRBD2	TRBJ2-3	-	CASRTSGGYTDTQYF	TGTGCCAGCCGGACTAGCGGGGGGTACACAGATACGCAGTATTTT
TRBV30	-	TRBJ1-5	-	CAWSGTTGSGPQHF	TGTGCCTGGAGTGGGACAACCGGTTCTGGGCCCCAGCATTTT
TRBV19	-	TRBJ1-2	-	CASSKDRANYGYTF	TGTGCCAGTAGTAAGGACAGAGCTAACTATGGCTACACCTTC
TRBV30	TRBD2	TRBJ2-3	-	CAWSVTRTSGRQDTQYF	TGTGCCTGGAGTGTTACTAGGACTAGCGGGAGACAAGATACGCAGTATTTT
TRBV19	TRBD2	TRBJ2-7	-	CASSILAGDFYEQYF	TGTGCCAGTAGTATACTAGCGGGAGATTTTTACGAGCAGTACTTC
TRBV25-1	-	TRBJ1-5	few	CASSEDQGAGNQPQHF	TGTGCCAGCAGTGAGGATCAGGGCGCCGGCAATCAGCCCCAGCATTTT
TRBV4-1	-	TRBJ2-1	-	CASSQGRGLYNEQFF	TGCGCCAGCAGCCAAGGGCGGGGGCTATACAATGAGCAGTTCTTC
TRBV4-2	-	TRBJ1-5	few	CASSPNLRSNQPQHF	TGTGCCAGCAGCCCAAATCTTAGAAGCAATCAGCCCCAGCATTTT